This T cell receptor beta chain was profiled in a study of T-cell memory formation after mild COVID-19. Overall study results and limits: Cross-reactive memory apparently joined, as some responding clones appeared in pre-infection memory. Contracting clones from day 15 to 85 showed balanced CD4/CD8; later expanders favored CD4+.

With regard to this clonotype: Its antigen is still unknown.

This CDR3 region has 15 residues. Germline V gives CDR1 LGHDT, CDR2 YNNKEL (reference sequence). The ends were cut back, 5 bases at V and 4 bases at J, with 15 bases in the middle. One entry per CDR3 protein, called by TCRdb with MiXCR from the 5' RACE reads. The table lists 430,000 or so distinct CDR3 sequences, 25% of them singletons. The specimen was PBMCs or a T cell subset sorted from them (not recorded which). This sequence was found in an adult woman who had mild COVID-19 (a few samples of this study predate the infection). Cell type and time point are not known. The chain combines TRBV3-1 with TRBJ2-1, with D unclear. CDR3: CASSTLIGNYNEQFF. CDR3 sequence (DNA): TGTGCCAGCAGCACCTTAATTGGGAATTACAATGAGCAGTTCTTC.